Reported below is one T cell receptor (beta chain). Its recognized antigen is unknown. No much larger clone is present one base from it, and per-base qualities are unavailable. Library generation was performed with 5' RACE. Reads for this sample came from an Illumina HiSeq 2500. A second PCR of about 6 to 12 cycles was run with a J-beta primer mix and a sample-barcoded 5' primer. Each TCR beta cDNA molecule received a unique molecular identifier from a template-switch 5' adaptor carrying 12 random nucleotides. At least 2.5 million CDR3-containing paired-end reads were obtained from each sample. First-strand cDNA was synthesized from all RNA with the Mint cDNA synthesis kit, primed by a TRBC-specific oligonucleotide. Following uracil-DNA glycosylase treatment, a first 18-cycle PCR with universal primers M1SS and BC2_uni_R was performed on all cDNA. The published analysis was carried out like this. Each sample was normalized by randomly selecting 1 million high-quality reads, each carrying a distinct molecular identifier. Instead of being binned into consensus sequences, reads that shared molecular identifiers were thrown out. MiTCR, with a Q25 quality threshold and the strictest error-elimination algorithm, was used for CDR3 identification, clonotype clustering and error correction. Lower-bound total TCR beta diversity was estimated with a nonparametric unseen species model using Euler transformation. The public reads were run again by TCRdb, first through fastp at Q25 and then through MiXCR, and only productive beta chains were kept. Records with the same CDR3 protein are collapsed into one entry carrying the most frequent genes and DNA. These V and J calls rely on TCRdb rather than the paper's analysis. This sample lists about 1.8 million distinct CDR3 sequences; roughly 50% were detected once. The leading ten clones occupy over 2% of the sample.

This sample is drawn from a study of blood T cells in healthy people across ages (dated by TCRdb to about 2015). General notes on the study: In model experiments, template switching captured about one uniquely barcoded TCR beta cDNA molecule for every two T cells. For two donors (one aged 18 to 29 and one aged 80 or older), the study analyzed two additional independent replicas of 1 million unique cDNA reads from the same blood draw. The donors were split into four age groups: young (average about 15 years), middle-aged (roughly 39), aged (over 55) and long-lived (approximately 80). To track age-related changes in TCR beta repertoire diversity, the study relied on deep sequencing normalized with unique cDNA molecular identifiers. To avoid experimental bias, donors of different ages were randomly spread across the sequencing lanes.

After removal of 3 bases from V and 6 bases from J, the junction retains 8 bases not matched to a gene. For CDR1 and CDR2, the germline V gene lists SGHVS and FNYEAQ. Including cysteine and phenylalanine, the CDR3 has 16 amino acids. The sequence is cut down to CDR3 DNA, 48 bases in frame from base 1. General study outcomes and caveats: Donor CMV infection status was unknown, potentially confounding age-related changes in expanded clonotypes. Compared with the aged group, the long-lived group had more naive CD4+ T cells, fewer expanded clones and increased TCR diversity, a pattern suggesting age selection. Because profiling used bulk unsorted PBMCs, naive and antigen-experienced compartments could not be compared conclusively. Observed TCR beta diversity per million T cells fell roughly linearly with age, and a significant reduction was already apparent by age around 39. Observed TCR beta diversity correlated strongly with the percentage of naive T cells measured by flow cytometry. Estimates of total diversity based on one million sequenced T cells were considered lower bounds and underestimates.

The roughly 37 donors, aged about 6 to 95 years, were systemically healthy Caucasian individuals from Russia. Each donor gave around 9.9 milliliters of peripheral blood, collected into EDTA-treated Vacutainer tubes. Ficoll-Paque density-gradient centrifugation was used to isolate PBMCs, with at least 6.5 million per sample. Total RNA, at least 6 micrograms per sample, was extracted from PBMCs with Trizol reagent. Naive CD45RAhigh/CD27high T cell percentages were measured by flow cytometry on a PBMC aliquot from every donor. The sequencing sample was made of blood. The source of this sequence is a middle-aged woman in good health. The chain employs TRBV7-6 and TRBJ2-3; TRBD2 lines up with 11 middle nucleotides. The nucleotide sequence reads TGTGCCAGCAGCTTCCCTCTAGCGGGGGGAGGGGATACGCAGTATTTT. This encodes CASSFPLAGGGDTQYF. The CDR3 plus the reference TRBV7-6 and TRBJ2-3 genes for the other parts give the full variable domain: GAGVSQSPRYKVTKRGQDVALRCDPISGHVSLYWYRQALGQGPEFLTYFNYEAQQDKSGLPNDRFSAERPEGSISTLTIQRTEQRDSAMYRCASSFPLAGGGDTQYFGPGTRLTVL.